This T cell receptor beta chain was retrieved from a study of T cells after yellow fever vaccination. TCR cDNA, made by 5'RACE template switching, carried an added universal primer site and UMIs. From the 5' RACE reads, TCRdb called clonotypes with MiXCR, one entry per CDR3 protein. The sample holds 170,000 or so distinct CDR3 sequences; around 9% are singletons and the top ten take 35% to 40%. Trimming removed 6 bases from V and 4 bases from J, with 16 bases in between. Looked up from germline, CDR1 is SEHNR and CDR2 is FQNEAQ (reference sequence). This CDR3 region has 14 residues. This clonotype was seen at least ten times.

Sequenced material: CD8+ T cells sorted from PBMCs, taken 45 days after the yellow fever booster vaccination. This TCR was recovered from a man aged 18 to 30 who received the YFV17D yellow fever vaccine. J is TRBJ2-7 and V is TRBV7-9; D is unclear. DNA of the CDR3: TGTGCCAGCAGTCCTCCCCTCCACCCATACGAGCAGTACTTC. This encodes CASSPPLHPYEQYF. Based on the CDR3 plus reference TRBV7-9 and TRBJ2-7, the full variable domain is DTGVSQNPRHKITKRGQNVTFRCDPISEHNRLYWYRQTLGQGPEFLTYFQNEAQLEKSRLLSDRFSAERPKGSFSTLEIQRTEQGDSAMYLCASSPPLHPYEQYFGPGTRLTVT.